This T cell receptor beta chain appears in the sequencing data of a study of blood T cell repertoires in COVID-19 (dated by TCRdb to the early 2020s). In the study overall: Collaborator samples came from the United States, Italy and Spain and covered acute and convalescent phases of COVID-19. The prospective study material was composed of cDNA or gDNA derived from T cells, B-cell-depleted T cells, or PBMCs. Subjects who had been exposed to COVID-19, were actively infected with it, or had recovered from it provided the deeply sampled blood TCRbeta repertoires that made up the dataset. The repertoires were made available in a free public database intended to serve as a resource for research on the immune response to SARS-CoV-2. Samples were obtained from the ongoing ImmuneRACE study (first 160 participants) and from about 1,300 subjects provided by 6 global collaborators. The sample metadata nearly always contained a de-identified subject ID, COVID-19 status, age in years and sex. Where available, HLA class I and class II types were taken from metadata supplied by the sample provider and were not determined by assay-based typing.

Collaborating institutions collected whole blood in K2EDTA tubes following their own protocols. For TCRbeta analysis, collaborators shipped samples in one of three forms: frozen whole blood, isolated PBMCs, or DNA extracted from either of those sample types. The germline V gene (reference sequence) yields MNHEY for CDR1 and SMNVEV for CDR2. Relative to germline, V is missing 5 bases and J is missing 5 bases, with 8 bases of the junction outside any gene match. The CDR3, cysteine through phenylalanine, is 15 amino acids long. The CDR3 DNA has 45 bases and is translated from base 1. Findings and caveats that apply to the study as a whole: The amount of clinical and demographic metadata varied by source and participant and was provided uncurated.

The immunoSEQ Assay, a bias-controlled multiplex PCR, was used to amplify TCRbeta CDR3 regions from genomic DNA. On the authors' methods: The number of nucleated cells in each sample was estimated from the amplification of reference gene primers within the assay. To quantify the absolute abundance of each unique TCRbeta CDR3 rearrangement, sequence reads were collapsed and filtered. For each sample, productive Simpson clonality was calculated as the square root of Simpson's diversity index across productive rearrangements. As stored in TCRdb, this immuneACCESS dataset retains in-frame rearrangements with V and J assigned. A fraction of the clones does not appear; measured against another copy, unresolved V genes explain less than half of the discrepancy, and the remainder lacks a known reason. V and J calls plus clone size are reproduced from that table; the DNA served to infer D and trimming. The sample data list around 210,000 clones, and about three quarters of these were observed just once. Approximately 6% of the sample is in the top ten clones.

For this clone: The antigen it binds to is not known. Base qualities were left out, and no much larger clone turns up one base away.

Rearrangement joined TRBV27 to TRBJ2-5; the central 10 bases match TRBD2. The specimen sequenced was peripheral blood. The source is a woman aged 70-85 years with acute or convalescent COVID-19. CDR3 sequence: CASSPVGLAEETQYF. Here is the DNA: TGTGCCAGCAGTCCAGTAGGACTAGCGGAGGAGACCCAGTACTTC.